This TCR beta chain emerged from a study of T cells after yellow fever vaccination. A process of 5'RACE template switching, which added a universal primer site and UMIs, was used to make TCR cDNA. TCRdb itself ran the 5' RACE reads through MiXCR, one entry per CDR3 protein. The sample records 300,000 to 400,000 distinct CDR3 sequences, roughly 8.3% being singletons. Study results and limitations: Abundant clonotypes (contaminants from the bulk population) could be present in FACS-sorted repertoires. A weaker secondary response peaked on day 5, the primary on day 15. Overall, a small share of clonotypes was seen in both CD4 and CD8 compartments.

This clonotype was counted many times. Its specificity is unknown. Trimming took 0 bases from V and 10 from J; bases not matched to a gene: 5. In germline, CDR1 is SGHRS, CDR2 YFSETQ. This CDR3 is 15 amino acids long. Here the sequenced sample was PBMCs, taken about 49 days after the first yellow fever vaccination. The chain combines TRBV5-1 with TRBJ2-1; TRBD2 aligns across 12 bases. The source is a man aged 18 to 35 who received the YFV17D yellow fever vaccine. CDR3 protein: CASSLGLAGGREQFF. The CDR3 DNA is TGCGCCAGCAGCTTGGGGCTAGCGGGGGGGCGGGAGCAGTTCTTC.